This T cell receptor beta chain was recorded in a study of graft-versus-host responses after intestinal transplantation (dated by TCRdb to the early 2020s). Broadly, across the study: The transplants that recipients got were multivisceral, liver-intestinal, or isolated intestinal. Anti-thymocyte globulin induction was given to all recipients, followed by maintenance tacrolimus and steroids for approximately 3 years. After intestinal transplantation, graft-versus-host and host-versus-graft alloreactive T cell clones were followed in the graft, circulation and bone marrow using bulk TCR-beta CDR3 sequencing. Alloreactive clones were identified by sequencing pre-transplant mixed lymphocyte reaction products and comparing them with unstimulated pre-transplant donor and recipient T cells. A cohort of under 30 intestinal transplant recipients, including one retransplant, was enrolled, and a few patients lacking pretransplant specimens were excluded. A peak of at least 4% donor T cells among recipient peripheral blood mononuclear cells was the definition used for donor T cell macrochimerism. Rather than going through the commercial service, samples from a few later patients were sequenced in-house on an Illumina MiSeq and processed with MiXCR.

Results the study describes overall, beyond this receptor: GvH clones turned up in recipient bone marrow, with some appearing earlier in ileal mucosa or blood, a pattern consistent with an intestinal mucosal origin. In the allografts of patients with donor T cell macrochimerism, GvH to HvG T cell clonal ratios were high. The relatively low number and heterogeneity of intestinal transplant patients limited the conclusions. Peak levels of circulating GvH clones were associated with declines in HvG clones early after transplant.

Concerning this clone itself: What this receptor recognizes is not known. No much larger clonotype is one base removed from it; base qualities were not supplied.

This specimen's time point label, interpreted: cells obtained before transplantation from donor or recipient. CD3+CD4+ and CD3+CD8+ populations were FACS-sorted from unstimulated pre-transplant donor and recipient cells taken from spleen or lymph nodes. The method behind the library was the immunoSEQ multiplex PCR assay. In most patients, genomic DNA was isolated using the Qiagen DNeasy Blood and Tissue Kit and sent frozen to Adaptive Biotechnologies for TCR sequencing. Adaptive Biotechnologies carried out high-throughput TCR-beta CDR3 sequencing of genomic DNA for most patients. The paper's data handling went like this. TCR sequencing data were retrieved from Adaptive's ImmunoSEQ software for around 19 patients, whereas three other patients were processed with MiXCR and VDJtools. To correct CD4 versus CD8 sorting errors, any sequence found in both subsets at a frequency ratio below 5:1 was removed. Because the origin of CDR3 nucleotide sequences shared between donor and recipient could not be assigned, those sequences were removed. To be classed as alloreactive, a clone needed at least 2-fold expansion over unstimulated cells and a minimum CFSE-low frequency of 0.002% (template counts) or 0.001% (read counts). Clones detected in sequenced pre-transplant spleen, lymph node, or MLR CFSE-low populations of the donor or recipient were defined as mappable. Cumulative frequency of alloreactive clones was calculated as a percentage of all sequences weighted by copy number. TCRdb re-hosts the immuneACCESS table, in-frame sequences only. Its copies lack some clones; in the studies checked, an unresolved V gene accounts for under half of them, and the cause for the rest is not known. That table gives V, J and clone size, and the DNA gave D and trimming. The sample table records over 120,000 clones; around 90% of these occur just once. Clones ranked in the top ten supply about 0.2% of the sample.

The CDR3, from cysteine to phenylalanine, totals 13 residues. The DNA shown is the 39-base CDR3, in frame from base 1. V and J are truncated by 3 bases and 1 base respectively, leaving an intervening sequence of 4 bases. CDR1 and CDR2, per the germline V gene, are SGHTA and FQGNSA. This receptor was identified in a human donor who received an intestinal transplant. The chain is made from TRBV7-2 and TRBJ1-5; the D gene remains uncertain. The starting material was unstimulated CD4+ T cells sorted from spleen or lymph node cells, obtained before intestinal transplant. CDR3 sequence: CASSFNSNQPQHF. The DNA sequence is given as TGTGCCAGCAGCTTTAACAGCAATCAGCCCCAGCATTTT.